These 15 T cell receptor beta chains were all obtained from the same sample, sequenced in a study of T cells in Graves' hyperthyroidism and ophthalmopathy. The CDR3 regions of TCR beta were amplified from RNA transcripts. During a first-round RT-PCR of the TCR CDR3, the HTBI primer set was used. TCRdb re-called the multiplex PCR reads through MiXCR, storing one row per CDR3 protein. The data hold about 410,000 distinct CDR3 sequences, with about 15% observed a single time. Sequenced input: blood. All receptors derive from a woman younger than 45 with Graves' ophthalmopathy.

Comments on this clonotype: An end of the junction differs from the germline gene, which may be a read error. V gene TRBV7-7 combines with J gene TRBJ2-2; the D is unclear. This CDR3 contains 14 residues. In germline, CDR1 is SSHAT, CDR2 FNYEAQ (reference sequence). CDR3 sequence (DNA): TGTGCTAGCAGCCCGAAATGGGGCACCGGGGAGCTGTTTTTT. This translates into CASSPKWGTGELFF. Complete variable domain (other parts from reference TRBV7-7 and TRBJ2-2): GAGVSQSPRYKVTKRGQDVTLRCDPISSHATLYWYQQALGQGPEFLTYFNYEAQPDKSGLPSDRFSAERPEGSISTLTIQRTEQRDSAMYRCASSPKWGTGELFFGEGSRLTVL.

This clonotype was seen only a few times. The CDR3 spells CASSLSDNNQPQHF. The CDR3 DNA is TGTGCCAGCAGTTTATCCGATAACAATCAGCCCCAGCATTTT. The J gene is TRBJ1-5, the V gene TRBV28; D remains ambiguous. The ends were cut back, 1 base at V and 3 bases at J, with 7 bases in the middle. CDR3 length: 14 amino acids. CDR1 and CDR2 (germline): MDHEN, SYDVKM.

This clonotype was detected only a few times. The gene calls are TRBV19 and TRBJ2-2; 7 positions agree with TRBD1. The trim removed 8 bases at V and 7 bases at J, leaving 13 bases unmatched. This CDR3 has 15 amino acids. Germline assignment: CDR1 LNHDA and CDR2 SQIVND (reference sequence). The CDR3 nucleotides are TGTGCCAGTTCGACCGCGACAGGGTATTTCGGGGAGCTGTTTTTT. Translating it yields CASSTATGYFGELFF.

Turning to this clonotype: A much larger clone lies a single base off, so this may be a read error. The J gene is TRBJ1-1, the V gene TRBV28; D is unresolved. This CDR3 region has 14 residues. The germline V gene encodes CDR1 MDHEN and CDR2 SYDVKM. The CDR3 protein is CASSVSGGTAEALF. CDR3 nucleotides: TGTGCCAGCAGTGTCAGCGGCGGTACGGCTGAAGCTCTCTTT.

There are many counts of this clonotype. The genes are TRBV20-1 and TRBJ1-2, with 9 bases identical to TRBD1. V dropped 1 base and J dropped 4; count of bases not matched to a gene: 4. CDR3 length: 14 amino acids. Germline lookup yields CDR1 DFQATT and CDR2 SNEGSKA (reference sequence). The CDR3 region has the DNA TGCAGTGCTAGAGTAGGGACAGGGCCCTATGGCTACACCTTC. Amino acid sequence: CSARVGTGPYGYTF.

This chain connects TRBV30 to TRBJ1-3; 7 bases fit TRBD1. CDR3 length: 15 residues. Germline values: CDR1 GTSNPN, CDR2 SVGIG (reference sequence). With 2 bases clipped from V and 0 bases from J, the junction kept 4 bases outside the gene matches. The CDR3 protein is CAWSLGGTSGNTIYF. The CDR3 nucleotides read TGTGCCTGGAGTTTAGGGGGCACCTCTGGAAACACCATATATTTT.

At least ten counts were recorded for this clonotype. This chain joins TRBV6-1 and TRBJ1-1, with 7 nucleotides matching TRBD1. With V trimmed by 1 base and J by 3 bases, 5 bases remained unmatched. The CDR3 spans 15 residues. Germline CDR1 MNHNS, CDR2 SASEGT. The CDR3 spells CASSEVRGRDTEAFF. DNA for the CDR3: TGTGCCAGCAGTGAAGTGAGGGGGCGGGACACTGAAGCTTTCTTT.

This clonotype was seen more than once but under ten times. The CDR3 nucleotides read TGTGCCAGCAGTCCTGAGCGGGGAGCCAAAAACATTCAGTACTTC. Translated: CASSPERGAKNIQYF. The chain is built from TRBV28 and TRBJ2-4; 7 bases agree with TRBD2. Looked up from germline, CDR1 is MDHEN and CDR2 is SYDVKM. Trimming at V came to 5 bases and at J to 0 bases, leaving 4 bases not matched to a gene. The CDR3 is made up of 15 amino acids.

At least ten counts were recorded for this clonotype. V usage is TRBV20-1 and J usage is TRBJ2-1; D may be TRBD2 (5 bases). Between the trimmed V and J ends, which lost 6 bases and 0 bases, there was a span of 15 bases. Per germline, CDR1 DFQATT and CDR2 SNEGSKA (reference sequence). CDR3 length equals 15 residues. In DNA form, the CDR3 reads TGCAGTGCCCAGCTCAGCGGAGCCTCCTACAATGAGCAGTTCTTC. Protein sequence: CSAQLSGASYNEQFF.

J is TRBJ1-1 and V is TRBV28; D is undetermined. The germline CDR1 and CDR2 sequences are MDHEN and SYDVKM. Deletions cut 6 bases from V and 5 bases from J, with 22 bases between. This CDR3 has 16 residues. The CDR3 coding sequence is TGTGCCAGCAGAGCCTTCGCGGAGTCTTTAGGGACTGAAGCTTTCTTT. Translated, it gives CASRAFAESLGTEAFF.

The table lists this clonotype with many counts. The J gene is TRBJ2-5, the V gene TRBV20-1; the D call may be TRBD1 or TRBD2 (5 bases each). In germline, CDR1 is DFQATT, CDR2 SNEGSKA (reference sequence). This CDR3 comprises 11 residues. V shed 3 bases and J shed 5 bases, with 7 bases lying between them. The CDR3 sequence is CSARGEETQYF. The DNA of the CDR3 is TGCAGTGCTAGGGGGGAGGAGACCCAGTACTTC.

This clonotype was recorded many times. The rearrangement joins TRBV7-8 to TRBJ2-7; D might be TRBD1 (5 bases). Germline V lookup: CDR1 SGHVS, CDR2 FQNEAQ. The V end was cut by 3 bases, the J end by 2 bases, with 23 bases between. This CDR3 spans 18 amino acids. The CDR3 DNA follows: TGTGCCAGCAGCTTGTTGCAAGCCATCCTAACCAGGGCCTACGAGCAGTACTTC. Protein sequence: CASSLLQAILTRAYEQYF.

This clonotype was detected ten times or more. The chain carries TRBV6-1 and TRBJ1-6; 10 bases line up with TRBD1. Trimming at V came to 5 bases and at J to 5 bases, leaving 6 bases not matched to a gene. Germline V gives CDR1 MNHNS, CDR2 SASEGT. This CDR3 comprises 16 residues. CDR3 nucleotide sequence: TGTGCCAGCAGTTCCCGACAGGGGGCGAATAATTCACCCCTCCACTTT. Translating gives CASSSRQGANNSPLHF.

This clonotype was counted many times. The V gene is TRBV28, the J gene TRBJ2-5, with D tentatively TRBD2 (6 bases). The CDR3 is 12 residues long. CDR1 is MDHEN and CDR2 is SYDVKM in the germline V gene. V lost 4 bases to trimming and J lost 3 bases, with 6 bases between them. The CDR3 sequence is CASSWGEETQYF. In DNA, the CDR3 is TGTGCCAGCAGTTGGGGGGAAGAGACCCAGTACTTC.

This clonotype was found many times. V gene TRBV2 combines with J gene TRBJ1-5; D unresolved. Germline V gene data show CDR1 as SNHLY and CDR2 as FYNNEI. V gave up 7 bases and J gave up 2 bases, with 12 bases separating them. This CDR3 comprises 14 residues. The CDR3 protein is CASTSSGGNQPQHF. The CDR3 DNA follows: TGTGCCAGCACCAGCTCTGGGGGCAATCAGCCCCAGCATTTT.